This TCR beta chain was found in a study of blood T cell repertoires in COVID-19 (dated by TCRdb to about 2020). About the study as a whole: Collaborator samples came from the United States, Italy and Spain and covered acute and convalescent phases of COVID-19. The prospective study material was composed of cDNA or gDNA derived from T cells, B-cell-depleted T cells, or PBMCs. The dataset comprised deeply sampled blood TCRbeta repertoires from subjects exposed to, actively infected with, or recovered from COVID-19. The repertoires were released in a freely available public database meant as a resource for research on the immune response to SARS-CoV-2. The samples were drawn from the first 160 participants of the ongoing ImmuneRACE study and from 1,200 or so subjects provided by 6 global collaborators. A de-identified subject ID, COVID-19 status, age in years and sex were almost always included in the sample metadata. Where available, HLA class I and class II types were obtained from metadata supplied by the sample provider rather than from assay-based typing. Overall study outcomes, separate from this receptor: The quantity of clinical and demographic metadata differed by source and by participant and was supplied without curation.

TCRbeta CDR3 regions were amplified from genomic DNA using the immunoSEQ Assay, a bias-controlled multiplex PCR. As for the authors' bioinformatics: Within the assay, amplification of reference gene primers was used to estimate how many nucleated cells each sample contained. Sequence reads were collapsed and filtered to measure the absolute abundance of every unique TCRbeta CDR3 rearrangement. For each sample, productive Simpson clonality was calculated as the square root of Simpson's diversity index over productive rearrangements. In TCRdb, the immuneACCESS table is reduced to in-frame sequences with V and J assigned. These tables do not hold every clone; where another copy was compared, an unresolved V gene accounts for under half, and the others remain unexplained. The V and J calls and clone size were taken over from that table, and D and trimming were inferred from the DNA. Recorded for this sample are about 120,000 clones; 85% to 90% of them occurred a single time. The ten top clones hold less than 2.5% of the sample.

The CDR3 goes from the cysteine to the phenylalanine over 14 residues. Here the CDR3 DNA is all that survives: 42 bases in frame from base 1. Here V drops 4 bases and J drops 8 bases, and the junction holds 8 bases not matched to any gene. Looking up the germline V gene yields CDR1 SGHRS and CDR2 YFSETQ. Turning to this clone: Its antigen specificity is not known. Base qualities were left out, and no much larger clone turns up one base away.

The collaborating institutions used their own protocols to collect whole blood in K2EDTA tubes. For TCRbeta analysis, collaborators shipped samples in one of three forms: frozen whole blood, isolated PBMCs, or DNA extracted from either of those sample types. The chain is assembled from TRBV5-1 and TRBJ1-4; TRBD1 fits 7 bases in the junction. The TCR sequence derives from a woman between 50 and 59 years old with acute or convalescent COVID-19. The sequencing input was peripheral blood. The DNA sequence reads TGCGCCAGCAGCGAGACAGGGTTTCGCGAAAAACTGTTTTTT. This encodes CASSETGFREKLFF.